The clone carrying this T cell receptor beta chain was counted once. Its target is not known. The sample is drawn from a study of blood T cells in healthy people across ages. Whole-study findings and limits: Aged donors had fewer naive CD4+ cells and lower diversity than long-lived donors. Diversity figures derived from one million T cells were judged to underestimate the true value. Donor CMV status, an unknown factor, possibly confounded changes in expanded clonotypes.

A J-beta primer mix and a sample-barcoded 5' primer were used in a second PCR of about 7 to 12 cycles. Per sample, CDR3-containing paired-end reads numbered at least 2.5 million. TCRdb re-called the 5' RACE reads with MiXCR, one entry per CDR3 protein. The sample has approximately 900,000 distinct CDR3 sequences, around 46% seen once. This receptor was obtained from a man in his thirties or forties in good health. Sample: blood.

The CDR3 here is CASSVGPDNSPLHF. As DNA, the CDR3 is TGTGCCAGCAGCGTAGGGCCGGATAATTCACCCCTCCACTTT. V gene TRBV9 combines with J gene TRBJ1-6; D is uncertain. The CDR3 is 14 residues long. The V gene's germline CDR1 is SGDLS and CDR2 YYNGEE. V dropped 0 bases and J dropped 5 bases, with 6 bases sitting between them.